These 3 T cell receptor beta chains were sequenced from one sample in a study of blood T cell repertoires in COVID-19. Profiling relied on immunoSEQ multiplex PCR, and the TCRdb table lists in-frame clones only, not all of them. The sample lists around 220,000 clones, 65% to 85% occurring once. The material sequenced was peripheral blood. These receptor sequences come from a woman of 80 years or more with acute or convalescent COVID-19.

This clone came up a few times. This sequence joins TRBV11-2 and TRBJ2-5; 13 nucleotides agree with TRBD2. Germline values: CDR1 SGHAT, CDR2 FQNNGV. CDR3 length: 15 residues. J gave up 5 bases and V 4 bases, and 4 bases lay outside the gene matches. The CDR3 sequence: CASSSGLAGLETQYF. CDR3 in DNA: TGTGCCAGCAGCTCGGGACTAGCGGGGTTGGAGACCCAGTACTTC.

V and J are TRBV5-1 and TRBJ1-2; maybe TRBD1 (6 bases). Per germline, CDR1 SGHRS and CDR2 YFSETQ. Trimming removed 6 bases at V and 3 bases at J, with 15 bases between. This CDR3 is built from 14 residues. The CDR3 is CASNDGGADYGYTF. The CDR3 DNA reads as TGCGCCAGCAACGATGGGGGGGCCGACTATGGCTACACCTTC.

CDR3 sequence: CAISEGPRETQYF. DNA of the CDR3: TGTGCCATCAGTGAGGGCCCGAGGGAGACCCAGTACTTC. The V call is TRBV10-3, the J call TRBJ2-5; D gene unclear. CDR1 and CDR2 from the germline V gene are ENHRY and SYGVKD. V was shortened by 2 bases and J by 5 bases, with 9 bases between the two germline ends. This CDR3 is 13 amino acids long.